The 22 T cell receptor beta chains below all came from one sample that was sequenced in a study of shared clonotypes between healthy human individuals. The method was immunoSEQ multiplex PCR; TCRdb's version includes in-frame clones alone and lacks a portion of them. The sample lists roughly 2.4 million clones, 95% occurring once. Input material: naive CD4+ T cells sorted from blood. Subset: CD45RA+ positively selected. These receptors came from a man between 18 and 35 years old in good health.

V gene TRBV14 combines with J gene TRBJ2-1; tentatively, D is TRBD2 (5 bases). This CDR3 has 13 amino acids. Trimming left V 6 bases short and J 7 bases short, with 13 bases between. The germline V gene encodes CDR1 SGHDN and CDR2 FVKESK. CDR3 bases: TGTGCCAGCAGTTCACCGGGAAGAAATGAGCAGTTCTTC. Translated, it gives CASSSPGRNEQFF. Combining the CDR3 with reference TRBV14 and TRBJ2-1 gives the whole variable domain EAGVTQFPSHSVIEKGQTVTLRCDPISGHDNLYWYRRVMGKEIKFLLHFVKESKQDESGMPNNRFLAERTGGTYSTLKVQPAELEDSGVYFCASSSPGRNEQFFGPGTRLTVL.

This chain connects TRBV4-1 to TRBJ2-1; D is tentatively TRBD1 or TRBD2 (5 bases each). V was cut by 0 bases and J by 12 bases, with 9 bases left in between. Looked up from germline, CDR1 is MGHRA and CDR2 is YSYEKL. The CDR3 runs to 12 residues. CDR3 DNA sequence: TGCGCCAGCAGCCAAGATCGTGGGGGGCAGTTCTTC. Its protein product is CASSQDRGGQFF.

This clone was seen just once. V usage is TRBV28 and J usage is TRBJ2-3; 10 positions match TRBD2. CDR3 length: 15 amino acids. CDR1 MDHEN and CDR2 SYDVKM come from the germline V gene. J was trimmed by 3 bases and V by 5 bases; bases with no gene match: 5. In DNA form, the CDR3 reads TGTGCCAGCAGTGGGAGCGGGAGGGCTACAGATACGCAGTATTTT. Its protein product is CASSGSGRATDTQYF.

The chain combines TRBV4-2 with TRBJ2-7; no firm D call. V lost 1 base and J 5 bases, leaving 15 bases between the germline ends. Germline lookup yields CDR1 LGHNA and CDR2 YNFKEQ. This CDR3 region has 15 residues. In DNA form, the CDR3 reads TGTGCCAGCAGCCAAGTTTCCAAAAATAGACACGAGCAGTACTTC. It is translated as CASSQVSKNRHEQYF.

This rearrangement joins TRBV30 to TRBJ1-3; D gene uncertain. Looked up from germline, CDR1 is GTSNPN and CDR2 is SVGIG (reference sequence). CDR3 length: 13 residues. Trimming cost V 8 bases and J 0 bases, with 11 bases left between them. The DNA for the CDR3 is TGTGCCCTGGATTCGGGCTCTGGAAACACCATATATTTT. Its translation: CALDSGSGNTIYF.

The CDR3 loop reads CASSLGNSGRGTDTQYF. Written as DNA, the CDR3 is TGCGCCAGCAGCTTGGGCAATAGCGGGAGGGGGACAGATACGCAGTATTTT. This chain connects TRBV5-1 to TRBJ2-3, with 11 nucleotides matching TRBD2. Germline CDR1 reads SGHRS; CDR2 reads YFSETQ. V shed 0 bases and J 3 bases; nucleotides not matched to a gene: 6. The CDR3 totals 17 residues.

The V and J genes are TRBV25-1 and TRBJ2-3; D not certain. This CDR3 contains 13 residues. Germline CDR1 MGHDK, CDR2 SYGVNS. V was trimmed by 3 bases and J by 6 bases, leaving 10 bases between them. The CDR3 DNA is TGTGCCAGCAGTGACCCTACGCCCGATACGCAGTATTTT. Its protein is CASSDPTPDTQYF.

This chain connects TRBV28 to TRBJ1-2, with D perhaps matching TRBD1 (5 bases). CDR1 and CDR2 from the germline V gene are MDHEN and SYDVKM. CDR3 length equals 14 residues. Trimming removed 3 bases at V and 4 bases at J, with 12 bases between. The CDR3 bases are TGTGCCAGCAGTTTCAGCCCAGGGCCCTATGGCTACACCTTC. Amino acids: CASSFSPGPYGYTF.

V is TRBV6-1 and J is TRBJ2-2; 9 positions agree with TRBD2. The CDR3 runs 15 residues. The V gene's germline CDR1 is MNHNS and CDR2 SASEGT. With 4 bases clipped from V and 4 bases from J, the junction kept 4 bases outside the gene matches. This CDR3 is CASSALAGTTGELFF. DNA of the CDR3: TGTGCCAGCAGTGCCCTAGCGGGAACCACCGGGGAGCTGTTTTTT.

The chain employs TRBV5-6 and TRBJ2-1, with 7 bases identical to TRBD2. This CDR3 contains 19 residues. Germline loops: CDR1 SGHDT, CDR2 YYEEEE. The trim removed 1 base at V and 1 base at J, leaving 14 bases unmatched. The CDR3 nucleotides are TGTGCCAGCAGCTTGCGGCCTAGCGGCGGGAGACGGTCCTACAATGAGCAGTTCTTC. This codes for CASSLRPSGGRRSYNEQFF.

The genes are TRBV5-1 and TRBJ1-2; TRBD1 matches at 8 bases. Germline CDR1 SGHRS, CDR2 YFSETQ. The trim removed 0 bases at V and 7 bases at J, leaving 8 bases unmatched. CDR3 size: 15 residues. CDR3 nucleotide sequence: TGCGCCAGCAGCTTGGGTTCGGCAGGGGGCGGTGGCTACACCTTC. It is translated as CASSLGSAGGGGYTF.

J is TRBJ1-5 and V is TRBV7-2; D might be TRBD1 (5 bases). The CDR3 loop spans 16 amino acids. V was pared by 5 bases and J by 1 base, with 15 bases between. Germline CDR1 SGHTA, CDR2 FQGNSA. The CDR3 loop is CASSGLGGVSNQPQHF. Written as DNA, the CDR3 is TGTGCCAGCAGCGGACTCGGGGGTGTAAGCAATCAGCCCCAGCATTTT.

This clone appeared a single time. J is TRBJ1-1 and V is TRBV7-3, with D hard to call. The CDR3 length is 13 residues. Germline CDR1 is SGHTA and CDR2 is FQGTGA. V was cut by 3 bases and J by 8 bases, with 13 bases left in between. CDR3 bases: TGTGCCAGCAGCTTCGGTTTGGGCCAGGAAGCTTTCTTT. Its translation: CASSFGLGQEAFF.

This clone was seen just once. The chain combines TRBV4-1 with TRBJ1-2; 10 bases fit TRBD1. J gave up 2 bases and V 4 bases, and 7 bases lay outside the gene matches. The germline CDR1 and CDR2 sequences are MGHRA and YSYEKL. CDR3 size: 16 residues. The CDR3 sequence: CASSRQPGQGNYGYTF. In DNA form, the CDR3 reads TGCGCCAGCAGCCGGCAACCGGGACAGGGGAACTATGGCTACACCTTC.

The chain carries TRBV5-5 and TRBJ2-1; no clear D. Trimming took 1 base from V and 6 from J, leaving 5 bases between them. The length of the CDR3 is 12 residues. CDR1 and CDR2 (germline): SGHKS, YYEKEE (reference sequence). The CDR3 spells CASSLNLNEQFF. The CDR3 nucleotides read TGTGCCAGCAGCTTGAACCTCAATGAGCAGTTCTTC.

The rearrangement joins TRBV15 to TRBJ1-2; D gene uncertain. The germline gives CDR1 LNHNV, CDR2 YYDKDF (reference sequence). This CDR3 contains 14 residues. Trimming shortened V by 5 bases and J by 6 bases, and 16 bases separated the two germline ends. CDR3 protein: CATSSSKYWNGYTF. The CDR3 region has the DNA TGTGCCACCAGCTCCTCGAAGTATTGGAATGGCTACACCTTC.

This clone was observed once. The rearrangement joins TRBV6-5 to TRBJ1-5, with TRBD1 matching over 10 bases. There are 15 residues in the CDR3. Unmatched junction bases numbered 5, after V lost 4 bases and J lost 5 bases. Germline lookup yields CDR1 MNHEY and CDR2 SVGAGI. The CDR3: CASSLIGTGDQPQHF. Written as DNA, the CDR3 is TGTGCCAGCAGTTTAATAGGGACAGGGGATCAGCCCCAGCATTTT.

Remarks on this clone: This CDR3 is also generated by other DNA sequences in the sample. V usage is TRBV2 and J usage is TRBJ2-5, with D hard to call. The CDR3 extends over 13 amino acids. The V end lost 4 bases, the J end lost 1 base, and 7 bases lay between the germline ends. Germline CDR1 is SNHLY and CDR2 is FYNNEI. CDR3 bases: TGTGCCAGCAGTGTACAAGGCCAAGAGACCCAGTACTTC. It yields the protein CASSVQGQETQYF.

The chain employs TRBV13 and TRBJ2-2; 13 bases match TRBD2. Germline-derived CDR1 and CDR2 are PRHDT and FYEKMQ (reference sequence). The V segment lost 2 bases and the J segment 8 bases; nucleotides outside the gene matches: 5. The CDR3 totals 16 residues. The DNA for the CDR3 is TGTGCCAGCAGCTTACAACTAGCGGGAGGGCCGGGGGAGCTGTTTTTT. It translates to CASSLQLAGGPGELFF.

The V call is TRBV29-1, the J call TRBJ1-1; perhaps TRBD1 as D (6 bases). The CDR3 runs 16 residues. V lost 4 bases and J 4 bases, leaving 22 bases between the germline ends. In germline, CDR1 is SQVTM, CDR2 ANQGSEA. This CDR3 is CSVVGGTPLFGTEAFF. In nucleotides, the CDR3 is TGCAGCGTTGTGGGCGGGACACCGCTTTTCGGCACTGAAGCTTTCTTT.

CDR3 residues: CASTRTGQGGEQYF. The CDR3 DNA reads as TGTGCCAGTACCAGAACAGGACAGGGGGGCGAGCAGTACTTC. V gene TRBV19 combines with J gene TRBJ2-7; 10 bases agree with TRBD1. The germline V gene has CDR1 LNHDA and CDR2 SQIVND (reference sequence). This CDR3 is built from 14 residues. V dropped 7 bases and J dropped 6; count of bases not matched to a gene: 9.

This clone has only a few counts. Other DNA sequences in this sample translate to the same CDR3. The genes are TRBV18 and TRBJ2-5; 7 bases align to TRBD1. V gave up 0 bases and J gave up 2 bases; unmatched junction bases: 0. The germline V gene has CDR1 KGHSH and CDR2 LQKENI. The CDR3 consists of 14 residues. This CDR3 is CASSPPGQQETQYF. Here the CDR3 DNA reads TGTGCCAGCTCACCACCGGGACAGCAAGAGACCCAGTACTTC. The variable domain in full, completed from reference TRBV18 and TRBJ2-5, reads NAGVMQNPRHLVRRRGQEARLRCSPMKGHSHVYWYRQLPEEGLKFMVYLQKENIIDESGMPKERFSAEFPKEGPSILRIQQVVRGDSAAYFCASSPPGQQETQYFGPGTRLLVL.